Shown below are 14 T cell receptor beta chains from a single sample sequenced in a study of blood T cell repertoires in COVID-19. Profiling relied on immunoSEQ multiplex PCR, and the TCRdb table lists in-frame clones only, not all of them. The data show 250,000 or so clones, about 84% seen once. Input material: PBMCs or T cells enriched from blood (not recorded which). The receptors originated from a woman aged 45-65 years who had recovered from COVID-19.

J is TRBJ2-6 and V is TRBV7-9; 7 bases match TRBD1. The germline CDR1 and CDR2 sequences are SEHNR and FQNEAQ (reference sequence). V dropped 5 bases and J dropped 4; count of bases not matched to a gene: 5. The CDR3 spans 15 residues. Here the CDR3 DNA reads TGTGCCAGCAGCCAACAGGGGCCCGGGGCCAACGTCCTGACTTTC. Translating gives CASSQQGPGANVLTF. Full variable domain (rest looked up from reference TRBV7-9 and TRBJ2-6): DTGVSQNPRHKITKRGQNVTFRCDPISEHNRLYWYRQTLGQGPEFLTYFQNEAQLEKSRLLSDRFSAERPKGSFSTLEIQRTEQGDSAMYLCASSQQGPGANVLTFGAGSRLTVL.

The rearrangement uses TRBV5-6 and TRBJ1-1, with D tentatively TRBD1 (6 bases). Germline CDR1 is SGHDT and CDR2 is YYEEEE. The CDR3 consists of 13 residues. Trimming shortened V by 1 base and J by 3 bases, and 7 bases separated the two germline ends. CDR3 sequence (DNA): TGTGCCAGCAGCTTGAACAGGGACACTGAAGCTTTCTTT. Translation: CASSLNRDTEAFF.

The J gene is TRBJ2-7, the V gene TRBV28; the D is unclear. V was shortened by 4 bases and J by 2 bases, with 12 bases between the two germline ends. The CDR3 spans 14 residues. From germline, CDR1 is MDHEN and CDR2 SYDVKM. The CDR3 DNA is TGTGCCAGCAGTTCGCCCTCTAGAACCTACGAGCAGTACTTC. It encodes CASSSPSRTYEQYF.

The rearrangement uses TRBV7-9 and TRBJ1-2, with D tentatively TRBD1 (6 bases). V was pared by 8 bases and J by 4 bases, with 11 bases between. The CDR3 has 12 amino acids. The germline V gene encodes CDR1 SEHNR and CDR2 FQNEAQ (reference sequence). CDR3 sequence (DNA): TGTGCCAGCGGACAGAACTCCTATGGCTACACCTTC. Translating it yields CASGQNSYGYTF.

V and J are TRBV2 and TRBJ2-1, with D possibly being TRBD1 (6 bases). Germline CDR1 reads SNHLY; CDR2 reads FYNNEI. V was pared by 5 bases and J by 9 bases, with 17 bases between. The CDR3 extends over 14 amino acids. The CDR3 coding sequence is TGTGCCAGCAGTTCCTACAGGGTCGAGGCTGAGCAGTTCTTC. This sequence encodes CASSSYRVEAEQFF.

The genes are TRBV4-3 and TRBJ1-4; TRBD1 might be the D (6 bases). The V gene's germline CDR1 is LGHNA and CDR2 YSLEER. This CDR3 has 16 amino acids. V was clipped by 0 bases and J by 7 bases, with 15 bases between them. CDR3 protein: CASSQDLGGGGEKLFF. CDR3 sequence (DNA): TGCGCCAGCAGCCAAGACTTGGGAGGGGGGGGTGAAAAACTGTTTTTT.

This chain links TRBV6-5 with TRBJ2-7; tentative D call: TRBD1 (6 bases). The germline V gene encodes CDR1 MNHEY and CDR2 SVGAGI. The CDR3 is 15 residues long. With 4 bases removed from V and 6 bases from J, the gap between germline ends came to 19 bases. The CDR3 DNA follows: TGTGCCAGCAGTTCCTGGGACACCCAGGGCGGCGAGCAGTACTTC. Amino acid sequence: CASSSWDTQGGEQYF.

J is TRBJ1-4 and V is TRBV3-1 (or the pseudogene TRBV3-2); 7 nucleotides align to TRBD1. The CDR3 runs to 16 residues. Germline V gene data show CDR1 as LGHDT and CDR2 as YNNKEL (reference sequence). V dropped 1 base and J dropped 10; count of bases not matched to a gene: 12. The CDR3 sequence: CASSQGGQVGHGKLFF. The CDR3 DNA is TGTGCCAGCAGCCAAGGTGGACAGGTTGGTCACGGAAAACTGTTTTTT.

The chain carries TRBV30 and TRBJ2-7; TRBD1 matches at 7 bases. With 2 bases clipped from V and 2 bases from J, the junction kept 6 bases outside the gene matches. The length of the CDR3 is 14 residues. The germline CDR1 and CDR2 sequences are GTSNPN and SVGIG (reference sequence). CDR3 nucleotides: TGTGCCTGGAGTTACGGAAGGGGGCCCTACGAGCAGTACTTC. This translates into CAWSYGRGPYEQYF.

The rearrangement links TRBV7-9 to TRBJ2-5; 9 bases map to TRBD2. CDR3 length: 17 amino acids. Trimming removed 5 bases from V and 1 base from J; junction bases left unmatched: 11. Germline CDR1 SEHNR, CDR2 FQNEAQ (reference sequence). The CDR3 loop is CASSPTTSGLFQETQYF. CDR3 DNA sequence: TGTGCCAGCAGCCCTACCACTAGCGGGCTTTTCCAAGAGACCCAGTACTTC.

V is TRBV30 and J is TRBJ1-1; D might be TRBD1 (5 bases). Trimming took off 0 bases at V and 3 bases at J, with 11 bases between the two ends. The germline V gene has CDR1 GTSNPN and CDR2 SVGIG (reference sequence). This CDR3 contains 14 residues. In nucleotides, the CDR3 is TGTGCCTGGAGTGTAGGGGTTGGGGACACTGAAGCTTTCTTT. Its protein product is CAWSVGVGDTEAFF.

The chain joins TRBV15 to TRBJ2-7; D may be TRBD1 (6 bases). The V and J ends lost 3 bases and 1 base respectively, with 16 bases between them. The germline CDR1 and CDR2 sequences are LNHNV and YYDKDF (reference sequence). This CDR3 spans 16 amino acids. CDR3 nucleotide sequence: TGTGCCACCAGCAGGTGGGGGCAGGCCCCTTCCTACGAGCAGTACTTC. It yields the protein CATSRWGQAPSYEQYF. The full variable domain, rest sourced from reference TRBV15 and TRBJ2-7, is DAMVIQNPRYQVTQFGKPVTLSCSQTLNHNVMYWYQQKSSQAPKLLFHYYDKDFNNEADTPDNFQSRRPNTSFCFLDIRSPGLGDTAMYLCATSRWGQAPSYEQYFGPGTRLTVT.

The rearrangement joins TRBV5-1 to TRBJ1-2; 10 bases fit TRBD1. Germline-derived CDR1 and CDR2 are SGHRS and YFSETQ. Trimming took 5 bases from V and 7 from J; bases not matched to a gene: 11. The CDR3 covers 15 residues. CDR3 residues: CASRLRQGATFGYTF. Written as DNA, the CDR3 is TGCGCCAGCAGACTAAGACAGGGGGCGACGTTTGGCTACACCTTC.

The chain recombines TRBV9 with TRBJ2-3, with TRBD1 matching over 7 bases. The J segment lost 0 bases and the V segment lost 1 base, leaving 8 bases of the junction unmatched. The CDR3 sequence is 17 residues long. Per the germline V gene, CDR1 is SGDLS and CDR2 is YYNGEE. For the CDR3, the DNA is TGTGCCAGCAGCGTATTTATGGGGGACAGTAGCACAGATACGCAGTATTTT. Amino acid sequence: CASSVFMGDSSTDTQYF.